The 18 T cell receptor beta chains given below trace back to one sample, sequenced in a study of blood T cell repertoires in COVID-19. Profiling relied on immunoSEQ multiplex PCR, and the TCRdb table lists in-frame clones only, not all of them. The data show roughly 80,000 clones, around four fifths seen once. The sequencing input was peripheral blood. These receptors came from a human donor in a cohort sampled during active COVID-19.

The chain recombines TRBV7-8 with TRBJ2-1, with D tentatively TRBD1 (6 bases). In germline, CDR1 is SGHVS, CDR2 FQNEAQ. The CDR3 length is 15 residues. V was cut by 2 bases and J by 4 bases, with 12 bases left in between. This CDR3 is CASSLMQGSYNEQFF. In DNA form, the CDR3 reads TGTGCCAGCAGCTTAATGCAGGGGAGTTACAATGAGCAGTTCTTC.

This sequence joins TRBV9 and TRBJ2-5; D gene ambiguous. The CDR3 is 13 amino acids. V was shortened by 4 bases and J by 4 bases, with 11 bases between the two germline ends. CDR1 is SGDLS, CDR2 YYNGEE, per germline. The CDR3: CASSLQELETQYF. The DNA for the CDR3 is TGTGCCAGCAGCCTTCAAGAGTTAGAGACCCAGTACTTC.

The V call is TRBV5-5, the J call TRBJ2-7, with a weak D call TRBD2 (7 bases). V lost 0 bases and J lost 5, with 15 bases in between. CDR1 and CDR2 (germline): SGHKS, YYEKEE (reference sequence). This CDR3 is built from 15 residues. CDR3 sequence reads: CASSLADGGRNEQYF. For the CDR3, the DNA is TGTGCCAGCAGCTTGGCCGACGGGGGGCGCAACGAGCAGTACTTC.

V is TRBV6-2 or TRBV6-3 and J is TRBJ2-2; 14 bases line up with TRBD2. The ends lost 6 bases at V and 4 bases at J; junction bases unmatched: 10. CDR1 MNHEY and CDR2 SVGEGT come from the germline V gene. This CDR3 contains 18 residues. This chain's CDR3 is CASSTGLAGAGGTGELFF. CDR3 bases: TGTGCCAGCAGCACGGGACTAGCGGGAGCGGGAGGCACCGGGGAGCTGTTTTTT.

This chain connects TRBV6-5 to TRBJ2-7; 13 nucleotides match TRBD2. The V gene's germline CDR1 is MNHEY and CDR2 SVGAGI. The J segment lost 0 bases and the V segment lost 6 bases, leaving 2 bases of the junction unmatched. There are 15 residues in the CDR3. CDR3 sequence: CASRTSGGPSYEQYF. CDR3 DNA sequence: TGTGCCAGCAGGACTAGCGGGGGGCCCTCCTACGAGCAGTACTTC.

Only a few counts were recorded for this clone. This chain joins TRBV5-1 and TRBJ2-3; 12 positions agree with TRBD2. With 4 bases clipped from V and 4 bases from J, the junction kept 10 bases outside the gene matches. Germline lookup yields CDR1 SGHRS and CDR2 YFSETQ. CDR3 size: 17 residues. Here the CDR3 reads CASSLPTSGGSSDTQYF. In DNA, the CDR3 is TGCGCCAGCAGCCTTCCAACTAGCGGGGGGTCCTCAGATACGCAGTATTTT.

V is TRBV6-5 and J is TRBJ1-1, with 7 positions matching TRBD1. CDR1 and CDR2 (germline): MNHEY, SVGAGI. Trimming at V came to 11 bases and at J to 0 bases, leaving 12 bases not matched to a gene. The CDR3 contains 15 residues. The CDR3 protein is CAVPGQNFMNTEAFF. In DNA form, the CDR3 reads TGTGCCGTACCGGGACAGAACTTTATGAACACTGAAGCTTTCTTT.

This clone came up many times. The genes are TRBV6-4 and TRBJ2-2; D is perhaps TRBD2 (6 bases). This CDR3 has 14 amino acids. CDR1 and CDR2 from the germline V gene are MRHNA and SNTAGT. V shed 2 bases and J shed 3 bases, with 7 bases lying between them. CDR3 in amino acids: CASSDGGDTGELFF. The CDR3 DNA sequence: TGTGCCAGCAGTGACGGAGGGGACACCGGGGAGCTGTTTTTT.

The sample holds one count of this clone. This rearrangement joins TRBV24-1 to TRBJ2-1; TRBD2 matches at 10 bases. Looked up from germline, CDR1 is KGHDR and CDR2 is SFDVKD. The trim removed 5 bases at V and 3 bases at J, leaving 9 bases unmatched. The length of the CDR3 is 17 residues. The CDR3 reads CATSAKQGLASYNEQFF. DNA for the CDR3: TGTGCCACCAGTGCGAAGCAGGGACTAGCGAGCTACAATGAGCAGTTCTTC.

This clone was observed a few times. This chain links TRBV19 with TRBJ2-2; tentative D call: TRBD2 (6 bases). The CDR3 is 16 amino acids. Per germline, CDR1 LNHDA and CDR2 SQIVND (reference sequence). Trimming removed 7 bases from V and 2 bases from J, with 17 bases in between. The CDR3 protein is CASTPTWDSNTGELFF. CDR3 nucleotide sequence: TGTGCCAGTACTCCCACCTGGGACTCCAACACCGGGGAGCTGTTTTTT.

The rearrangement uses TRBV7-6 and TRBJ2-7, with D possibly being TRBD2 (6 bases). The CDR3 extends over 15 amino acids. The V end lost 5 bases, the J end lost 0 bases, and 14 bases lay between the germline ends. Germline-derived CDR1 and CDR2 are SGHVS and FNYEAQ. The CDR3 region is CASSVRAGTSYEQYF. CDR3 nucleotide sequence: TGTGCCAGCAGCGTCAGAGCGGGTACCTCCTACGAGCAGTACTTC.

Of note for this clone: Its ends do not fully match the called genes, so a read error is possible. The genes are TRBV4-1 and TRBJ2-1; D may correspond to TRBD1 or TRBD2 (6 bases each). Germline CDR1 is MGHRA and CDR2 is YSYEKL. The CDR3 sequence is 15 residues long. Here the CDR3 DNA reads TGCGCCAGCACCCAAGGGGGGCTATCCTACAATGAGCAGTTCTTC. This encodes CASTQGGLSYNEQFF.

This clone has only a few counts. This sequence joins TRBV6-5 and TRBJ2-7, with 9 bases that match TRBD1. The trim removed 6 bases at V and 7 bases at J, leaving 7 bases unmatched. Germline lookup yields CDR1 MNHEY and CDR2 SVGAGI. CDR3 length equals 13 residues. The CDR3 DNA follows: TGTGCCAGCAGCCAACAGGGGGCGCGGGAGCAGTACTTC. Its protein product is CASSQQGAREQYF.

This chain joins TRBV3-1 (or the pseudogene TRBV3-2) and TRBJ1-1; TRBD1 is a possible D gene (6 bases). The CDR3 covers 16 residues. Trimming took 0 bases from V and 1 from J, leaving 12 bases between them. Germline V gene sequence: CDR1 LGHDT, CDR2 YNNKEL (reference sequence). CDR3 sequence reads: CASSQERRTANTEAFF. As DNA, the CDR3 is TGTGCCAGCAGCCAAGAGCGAAGGACAGCGAACACTGAAGCTTTCTTT.

This clone was observed a few times. The chain links TRBV19 to TRBJ2-7; weak D call: TRBD1 (6 bases). Trimming stripped 5 bases from V and 2 bases from J, with 13 bases between. CDR1 and CDR2 (germline): LNHDA, SQIVND (reference sequence). The CDR3 is 14 residues long. For the CDR3, the DNA is TGTGCCAGTAGTGTCCGGGACAAAACCTACGAGCAGTACTTC. Its protein product is CASSVRDKTYEQYF.

The chain carries TRBV28 and TRBJ2-1, with D possibly matching TRBD2 (7 bases). Trimming pared 4 bases from V and 11 bases from J, leaving 21 bases between. Germline CDR1 reads MDHEN; CDR2 reads SYDVKM. This CDR3 spans 15 amino acids. The CDR3 nucleotides are TGTGCCAGCAGTTCCAGGCGGGGGCCCGTCGGTAAGCAGTTCTTC. Translating gives CASSSRRGPVGKQFF.

This chain links TRBV5-4 with TRBJ1-6; D perhaps matches TRBD1 (5 bases). Trimming removed 4 bases from V and 7 bases from J, with 12 bases in between. The CDR3 is made up of 14 amino acids. CDR1 is SGHNT and CDR2 is YYREEE in the germline V gene (reference sequence). CDR3 in DNA: TGTGCCAGCAGCGATAGGGGTCCCAATTCACCCCTCCACTTT. Translation gives CASSDRGPNSPLHF.

This clone was seen a few times. The CDR3 spells CASSSRDRALGYTF. CDR3 DNA: TGTGCCAGCAGTTCCCGGGACAGGGCACTTGGCTACACCTTC. The J gene is TRBJ1-2, the V gene TRBV6-5, with TRBD1 matching over 9 bases. Germline assignment: CDR1 MNHEY and CDR2 SVGAGI. This CDR3 spans 14 amino acids. The ends lost 4 bases at V and 7 bases at J; junction bases unmatched: 7.